This T cell receptor (beta chain) was retrieved from a study of coeliac disease. Whole-study context: Each coeliac patient was active, refractory type I, or diet-controlled.

This clone came up once. Sequencing used immunoSEQ multiplex PCR; TCRdb keeps in-frame clones, though not all of them. The data contain around 8,400 clones, around three fifths of them singletons. What was sequenced was intraepithelial lymphocytes from the gut. The clonotype was recovered from a woman aged 55 to 70 with celiac disease.

CDR3 sequence: CSANEDRDNTF. The CDR3, as DNA: TGCAGTGCTAATGAGGACAGGGACAACACCTTC. The chain uses TRBV20-1 and TRBJ1-2; 8 bases align to TRBD1. Germline V CDR1 and CDR2: DFQATT, SNEGSKA (reference sequence). Germline trimming cut 4 bases from V and 12 bases from J; bases unmatched to any gene: 7. The CDR3 loop spans 11 amino acids.